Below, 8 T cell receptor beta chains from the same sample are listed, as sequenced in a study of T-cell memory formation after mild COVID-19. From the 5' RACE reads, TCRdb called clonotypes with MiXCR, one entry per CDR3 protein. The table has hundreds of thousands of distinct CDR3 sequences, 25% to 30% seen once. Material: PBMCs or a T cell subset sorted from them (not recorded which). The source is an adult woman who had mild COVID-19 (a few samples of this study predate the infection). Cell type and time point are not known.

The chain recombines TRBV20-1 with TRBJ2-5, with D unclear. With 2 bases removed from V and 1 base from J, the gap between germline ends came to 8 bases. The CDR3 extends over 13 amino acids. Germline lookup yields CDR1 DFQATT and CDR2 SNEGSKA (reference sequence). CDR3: CSARYGGQETQYF. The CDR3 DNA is TGCAGTGCTAGATATGGCGGCCAAGAGACCCAGTACTTC.

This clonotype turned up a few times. DNA of the CDR3: TGTGCCAGCAGCCACAGACAGAGAAAAGAGACCCAGTACTTC. It codes for CASSHRQRKETQYF. V gene TRBV14 combines with J gene TRBJ2-5; D perhaps matches TRBD1 (5 bases). CDR1 and CDR2 from the germline V gene are SGHDN and FVKESK. The CDR3 runs 14 residues. V shed 3 bases and J shed 3 bases, with 11 bases lying between them.

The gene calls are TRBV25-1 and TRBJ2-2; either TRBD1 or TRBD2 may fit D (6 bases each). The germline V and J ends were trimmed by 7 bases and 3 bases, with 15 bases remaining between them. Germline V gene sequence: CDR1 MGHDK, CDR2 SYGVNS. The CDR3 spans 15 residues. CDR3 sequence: CASTKGGLDTGELFF. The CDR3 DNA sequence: TGTGCCAGCACCAAGGGGGGATTAGACACCGGGGAGCTGTTTTTT.

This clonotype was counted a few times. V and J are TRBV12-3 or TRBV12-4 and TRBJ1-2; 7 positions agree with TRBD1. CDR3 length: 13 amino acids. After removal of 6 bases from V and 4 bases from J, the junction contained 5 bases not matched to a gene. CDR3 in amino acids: CASSPDRVYGYTF. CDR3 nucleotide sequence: TGTGCCAGCAGCCCCGACAGGGTCTATGGCTACACCTTC.

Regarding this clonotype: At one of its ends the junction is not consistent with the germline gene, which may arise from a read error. The CDR3 nucleotides are TGTGCCAGCAGTTACTCGGGACAGGGCTTAGGGGCTGGGGCCAACGTCCTGACTTTT. Its protein product is CASSYSGQGLGAGANVLTF. V gene TRBV6-2 or TRBV6-3 combines with J gene TRBJ2-6, with 9 nucleotides matching TRBD1. CDR1 is MNHEY, CDR2 SVGEGT, per germline. The CDR3 covers 19 residues.

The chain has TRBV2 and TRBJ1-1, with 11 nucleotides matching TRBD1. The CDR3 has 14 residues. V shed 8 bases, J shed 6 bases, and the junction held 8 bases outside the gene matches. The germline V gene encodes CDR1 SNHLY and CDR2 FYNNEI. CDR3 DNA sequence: TGTGCCAGCGGCCGGGGACAGGGGGTAGCTGAAGCTTTCTTT. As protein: CASGRGQGVAEAFF.

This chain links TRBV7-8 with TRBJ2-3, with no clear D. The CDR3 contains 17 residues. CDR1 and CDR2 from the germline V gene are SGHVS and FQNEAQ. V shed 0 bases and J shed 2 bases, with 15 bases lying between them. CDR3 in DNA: TGTGCCAGCAGCTTAGCCGTGGGCACAATATCCACAGATACGCAGTATTTT. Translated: CASSLAVGTISTDTQYF.

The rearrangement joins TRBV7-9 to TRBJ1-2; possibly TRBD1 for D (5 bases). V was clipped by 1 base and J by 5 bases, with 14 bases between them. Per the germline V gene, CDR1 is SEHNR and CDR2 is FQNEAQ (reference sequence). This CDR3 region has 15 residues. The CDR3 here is CASSLVANGAYGYTF. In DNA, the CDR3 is TGTGCCAGCAGCTTAGTGGCGAACGGGGCTTATGGCTACACCTTC.